The next 31 T cell receptor beta chains were all read from a single sample in a study of cytomegalovirus exposure and HLA in healthy donors. In the PCR, 60 Vbeta and 13 Jbeta primers were used. The table came from immunoSEQ multiplex PCR; TCRdb's copy has only in-frame clones and leaves some out. Here the sample spans 90,000 to 130,000 clones, approximately 79% being singletons. Sequenced: PBMCs. The receptors here all came from a man younger than 45 in good health and CMV-seropositive.

This clone was seen once. This specimen includes other DNA sequences encoding the same CDR3. The V gene is TRBV29-1, the J gene TRBJ2-1, with a weak D call TRBD1 (6 bases). CDR1 and CDR2 from the germline V gene are SQVTM and ANQGSEA. The CDR3 is made up of 14 amino acids. V was pared by 0 bases and J by 9 bases, with 15 bases between. The CDR3 DNA follows: TGCAGCGTTGAAGATCCCACAGGGTCTTCTGAGCAGTTCTTC. This sequence encodes CSVEDPTGSSEQFF.

This clone was picked up a small number of times. The gene calls are TRBV7-8 and TRBJ1-1; D ambiguous. The CDR3 totals 14 residues. The V and J ends lost 3 bases and 0 bases respectively, with 8 bases between them. CDR1 is SGHVS and CDR2 is FQNEAQ in the germline V gene. The CDR3: CASSFGFMNTEAFF. DNA of the CDR3: TGTGCCAGCAGCTTCGGGTTCATGAACACTGAAGCTTTCTTT.

This clone occurred once. V is TRBV19 and J is TRBJ1-1; no firm D call. The V end was cut by 8 bases, the J end by 6 bases, with 16 bases between. The CDR3 runs to 13 residues. The V gene's germline CDR1 is LNHDA and CDR2 SQIVND (reference sequence). As DNA, the CDR3 is TGTGCCAGTTCGGACTGGATCCGGTCTGAAGCTTTCTTT. Its protein product is CASSDWIRSEAFF.

The chain uses TRBV2 and TRBJ1-6; 7 bases map to TRBD1. This CDR3 has 14 residues. Germline CDR1 SNHLY, CDR2 FYNNEI. After removal of 11 bases from V and 7 bases from J, the junction contained 11 bases not matched to a gene. This chain's CDR3 is CAGTSDRENSPLHF. CDR3 DNA sequence: TGTGCCGGGACGAGTGACAGGGAAAATTCACCCCTCCACTTT. Combining the CDR3 with reference TRBV2 and TRBJ1-6 gives the whole variable domain EPEVTQTPSHQVTQMGQEVILRCVPISNHLYFYWYRQILGQKVEFLVSFYNNEISEKSEIFDDQFSVERPDGSNFTLKIRSTKLEDSAMYFCAGTSDRENSPLHFGNGTRLTVT.

The chain has TRBV6-5 and TRBJ2-2, with D uncertain. The CDR3 loop spans 14 amino acids. The germline gives CDR1 MNHEY, CDR2 SVGAGI. Deletions cut 5 bases from V and 0 bases from J, with 7 bases between. Written as DNA, the CDR3 is TGTGCCAGCAGTGAACGCGCGAACACCGGGGAGCTGTTTTTT. It specifies CASSERANTGELFF.

The chain has TRBV2 and TRBJ2-2; D possibly corresponds to TRBD1 (5 bases). This CDR3 contains 14 residues. V was clipped by 8 bases and J by 0 bases, with 10 bases between them. Germline V gives CDR1 SNHLY, CDR2 FYNNEI. The DNA of the CDR3 is TGTGCCAGCCTTAGGGGAACGAACACCGGGGAGCTGTTTTTT. The encoded protein is CASLRGTNTGELFF.

The CDR3 reads CASSVGPVIEAFF. The CDR3 region has the DNA TGTGCCAGCAGCGTAGGTCCAGTAATTGAAGCTTTCTTT. The V gene is TRBV7-9, the J gene TRBJ1-1; D is undetermined. CDR3 length equals 13 residues. CDR1 SEHNR and CDR2 FQNEAQ come from the germline V gene (reference sequence). The V and J ends lost 5 bases and 7 bases respectively, with 14 bases between them.

This chain joins TRBV7-3 and TRBJ2-3, with D perhaps TRBD1 (5 bases). This CDR3 has 15 amino acids. V gave up 0 bases and J gave up 5 bases, with 12 bases separating them. CDR1 is SGHTA and CDR2 is FQGTGA in the germline V gene. The CDR3 region has the DNA TGTGCCAGCAGCTTAACGGGGCTAGATGGAGATACGCAGTATTTT. It translates to CASSLTGLDGDTQYF.

The genes are TRBV7-8 and TRBJ1-1; D is ambiguous. The V gene's germline CDR1 is SGHVS and CDR2 FQNEAQ. The CDR3 is 16 amino acids. Trimming removed 0 bases at V and 4 bases at J, with 15 bases between. CDR3 in DNA: TGTGCCAGCAGCTTAGCGGTAACATGGGCGAGCACTGAAGCTTTCTTT. Translating gives CASSLAVTWASTEAFF.

V and J are TRBV5-1 and TRBJ1-2, with D hard to call. The CDR3 runs 14 residues. V lost 0 bases to trimming and J lost 3 bases, with 9 bases between them. The germline V gene has CDR1 SGHRS and CDR2 YFSETQ. CDR3: CASSLDWSDYGYTF. The CDR3 nucleotides read TGCGCCAGCAGCTTGGACTGGTCCGACTATGGCTACACCTTC.

The chain is built from TRBV21-1 and TRBJ2-1; TRBD1, the table's D call, was not compared with the DNA. TRBV21-1 is a known pseudogene. This CDR3 contains 14 residues. The CDR3 nucleotides read TGTGCCAGCAGTCCCGGGACAGGGGTCGATGAGCAGTTCTTC. Its translation is CASSPGTGVDEQFF.

The chain joins TRBV27 to TRBJ2-2, with D tentatively TRBD1 (5 bases). The CDR3 loop spans 14 amino acids. The germline V and J ends were trimmed by 3 bases and 8 bases, with 13 bases remaining between them. Germline V gene lookup returns CDR1 MNHEY and CDR2 SMNVEV (reference sequence). The CDR3 region has the DNA TGTGCCAGCAGTTTCGCAGGGCAGTGGGGGGAGCTGTTTTTT. Protein sequence: CASSFAGQWGELFF.

V usage is TRBV25-1 and J usage is TRBJ2-7; possibly TRBD2 for D (5 bases). The CDR3 is made up of 13 amino acids. The V gene lost 5 bases and the J gene lost 5 bases, with 13 bases spanning the gap. Germline V lookup: CDR1 MGHDK, CDR2 SYGVNS. CDR3 DNA: TGTGCCAGCAGTCGGCTAGCTGTCCACGAGCAGTACTTC. Its translation is CASSRLAVHEQYF.

The CDR3 is CASKRQGNSPLHF. The CDR3 nucleotides read TGTGCCAGCAAACGGCAGGGAAATTCACCCCTCCACTTT. The chain carries TRBV6-1 and TRBJ1-6, with a weak D call TRBD1 (5 bases). CDR1 is MNHNS and CDR2 is SASEGT in the germline V gene. The CDR3 runs to 13 residues. V lost 7 bases and J 7 bases, leaving 11 bases between the germline ends.

The chain combines TRBV6-1 with TRBJ2-5; weak D call: TRBD1 (5 bases). Germline lookup yields CDR1 MNHNS and CDR2 SASEGT. The CDR3 runs to 14 residues. Trimming took 7 bases from V and 2 from J, leaving 14 bases between them. DNA of the CDR3: TGTGCCAGCACAGGAAGGGGTCCTCAAGAGACCCAGTACTTC. Its translation is CASTGRGPQETQYF.

The sample holds a few counts of this clone. CDR3 sequence reads: CASSFYYEATDTQYF. The CDR3 nucleotides are TGTGCCAGCAGCTTTTATTACGAGGCGACAGATACGCAGTATTTT. This rearrangement joins TRBV11-3 to TRBJ2-3; D gene unclear. Trimming stripped 3 bases from V and 3 bases from J, with 13 bases between. Germline V CDR1 and CDR2: SGHNT, YENEEA. CDR3 length: 15 residues.

The chain carries TRBV13 and TRBJ2-5, with 12 bases aligning to TRBD1. V lost 5 bases and J lost 5; bases outside the gene matches: 9. The CDR3 is 16 amino acids. CDR1 is PRHDT, CDR2 FYEKMQ, per germline (reference sequence). This chain's CDR3 is CASSPEGTGGLETQYF. CDR3 DNA sequence: TGTGCCAGCAGCCCCGAGGGGACAGGGGGCCTCGAGACCCAGTACTTC. The full variable domain, its missing parts supplied by reference TRBV13 and TRBJ2-5, is AAGVIQSPRHLIKEKRETATLKCYPIPRHDTVYWYQQGPGQDPQFLISFYEKMQSDKGSIPDRFSAQQFSDYHSELNMSSLELGDSALYFCASSPEGTGGLETQYFGPGTRLLVL.

The V call is TRBV15, the J call TRBJ2-2; D ambiguous. V shed 0 bases and J shed 2 bases, with 4 bases lying between them. This CDR3 is built from 14 residues. CDR1 and CDR2 from the germline V gene are LNHNV and YYDKDF (reference sequence). The CDR3 loop is CATSRDPNTGELFF. In nucleotides, the CDR3 is TGTGCCACCAGCAGAGATCCTAACACCGGGGAGCTGTTTTTT.

The DNA for the CDR3 is TGTGCCAGCAGCTTGGCCTCCAATTCACCCCTCCACTTT. This gives the protein CASSLASNSPLHF. The rearrangement joins TRBV5-5 to TRBJ1-6; D gene unclear. CDR1 and CDR2 (germline): SGHKS, YYEKEE (reference sequence). V was cut by 0 bases and J by 7 bases, with 5 bases left in between. The CDR3 is made up of 13 amino acids.

The chain has TRBV27 and TRBJ1-3; D is undetermined. The CDR3 is 10 amino acids. Trimming pared 11 bases from V and 5 bases from J, leaving 7 bases between. The germline CDR1 and CDR2 sequences are MNHEY and SMNVEV (reference sequence). CDR3: CAAQRNTIYF. The CDR3 nucleotides read TGTGCCGCCCAGAGAAACACCATATATTTT.

The chain carries TRBV14 and TRBJ2-1, with 11 bases aligning to TRBD2. Trimming cost V 3 bases and J 4 bases; bases outside gene matches: 2. This CDR3 has 15 amino acids. Germline values: CDR1 SGHDN, CDR2 FVKESK. The CDR3 loop reads CASSQTSGVYNEQFF. CDR3 nucleotide sequence: TGTGCCAGCAGCCAGACTAGCGGGGTTTACAATGAGCAGTTCTTC.

The chain recombines TRBV18 with TRBJ1-1; possible D gene TRBD1, 5 bases. The germline CDR1 and CDR2 sequences are KGHSH and LQKENI. The V and J ends lost 3 bases and 0 bases respectively, with 8 bases between them. There are 14 residues in the CDR3. Written as DNA, the CDR3 is TGTGCCAGCTCACCTCAGGACATGAACACTGAAGCTTTCTTT. Its translation is CASSPQDMNTEAFF.

This clone was seen a handful of times. This rearrangement joins TRBV4-1 to TRBJ1-1; 9 bases agree with TRBD1. This CDR3 spans 16 amino acids. V shed 3 bases, J shed 12 bases, and the junction held 17 bases outside the gene matches. Germline CDR1 reads MGHRA; CDR2 reads YSYEKL. CDR3 region: CASSQPGQGVRKGTFF. For the CDR3, the DNA is TGCGCCAGCAGCCAGCCGGGACAGGGAGTTCGGAAGGGGACTTTCTTT.

This clone was seen a few times. The chain joins TRBV7-2 to TRBJ2-5; TRBD2 agrees at 8 bases. Germline lookup yields CDR1 SGHTA and CDR2 FQGNSA. V dropped 11 bases and J dropped 1; count of bases not matched to a gene: 6. The CDR3 loop spans 13 amino acids. In DNA form, the CDR3 reads TGTGCCGAAATAGCGGGGATCCAAGAGACCCAGTACTTC. This sequence encodes CAEIAGIQETQYF.

The V and J genes are TRBV21-1 and TRBJ2-4; whether TRBD2, the table's D call, matches the DNA was not checked. TRBV21-1 is classified as a pseudogene. This CDR3 contains 16 residues. DNA for the CDR3: TGTGCCAGCAGCAAAGGGGAGGGTACGGCCAAAAACATTCAGTACTTC. Protein sequence: CASSKGEGTAKNIQYF.

This clone has just one count. This sequence joins TRBV18 and TRBJ2-1; 7 nucleotides line up with TRBD2. The CDR3 totals 16 residues. Germline CDR1 KGHSH, CDR2 LQKENI. J lost 1 base, V lost 5 bases, and 8 bases had no gene match. The CDR3 DNA is TGTGCCAGCTCAGGTCCTAGCGGTGGATCCTACAATGAGCAGTTCTTC. As protein: CASSGPSGGSYNEQFF.

J is TRBJ2-5 and V is TRBV27; 12 bases align to TRBD1. Losses at the gene ends were 6 bases for V and 5 bases for J; bases not matched to a gene: 7. The CDR3 is made up of 15 amino acids. Looked up from germline, CDR1 is MNHEY and CDR2 is SMNVEV (reference sequence). The chain's CDR3 is CASSSRDRGRETQYF. The CDR3 DNA sequence: TGTGCCAGCAGCTCCCGGGACAGGGGGCGGGAGACCCAGTACTTC.

The chain recombines TRBV4-2 with TRBJ2-5, with 15 bases that match TRBD2. After removal of 5 bases from V and 0 bases from J, the junction contained 10 bases not matched to a gene. Germline V gene lookup returns CDR1 LGHNA and CDR2 YNFKEQ. This CDR3 region has 19 residues. This CDR3 reads CASSMSGTSGGTYQETQYF. CDR3 DNA sequence: TGTGCCAGCAGCATGAGCGGGACTAGCGGGGGGACCTACCAAGAGACCCAGTACTTC.

CDR3 nucleotide sequence: TGTGCCAGCGGGGACTACCAGGGGAAGCGGGACGAGCAGTACTTC. Translating it yields CASGDYQGKRDEQYF. The chain is built from TRBV27 and TRBJ2-7, with a tentative D call TRBD2 (7 bases). The germline V and J ends were trimmed by 8 bases and 5 bases, with 22 bases remaining between them. The germline CDR1 and CDR2 sequences are MNHEY and SMNVEV (reference sequence). The CDR3 extends over 15 amino acids.

This clone was detected only once. The rearrangement links TRBV5-1 to TRBJ2-7; D is unresolved. V gave up 1 base and J gave up 4 bases, with 12 bases separating them. The germline V gene encodes CDR1 SGHRS and CDR2 YFSETQ. This CDR3 spans 14 amino acids. The CDR3 nucleotides read TGCGCCAGCAGCTTGTTGGGCATGAGATACGAGCAGTACTTC. This codes for CASSLLGMRYEQYF.

The chain links TRBV5-6 to TRBJ2-3; D perhaps matches TRBD2 (6 bases). The CDR3 sequence is 12 residues long. Per the germline V gene, CDR1 is SGHDT and CDR2 is YYEEEE. The V gene lost 0 bases and the J gene lost 9 bases, with 8 bases spanning the gap. The CDR3 reads CASSLALATQYF. As DNA, the CDR3 is TGTGCCAGCAGCTTGGCACTAGCAACGCAGTATTTT.